The present T cell receptor beta chain was sequenced within a study of cytomegalovirus exposure and HLA in healthy donors. Vbeta (60) and Jbeta (13) primers were used in the PCR. Here immunoSEQ multiplex PCR was the method, and the copy in TCRdb shows in-frame clones only, minus some. The sample table sets out 53,000 or so clones. The TCR originated in a young man in good health and CMV-seropositive. Sequenced sample: PBMCs.

The CDR3 region is CASSRTSGRTDTQYF. DNA of the CDR3: TGTGCCAGCAGCAGGACTAGCGGGAGAACAGATACGCAGTATTTT. The J gene is TRBJ2-3, the V gene TRBV5-5, with 13 nucleotides matching TRBD2. CDR1 and CDR2 from the germline V gene are SGHKS and YYEKEE (reference sequence). V lost 4 bases and J lost 3; bases outside the gene matches: 2. The CDR3 totals 15 residues.